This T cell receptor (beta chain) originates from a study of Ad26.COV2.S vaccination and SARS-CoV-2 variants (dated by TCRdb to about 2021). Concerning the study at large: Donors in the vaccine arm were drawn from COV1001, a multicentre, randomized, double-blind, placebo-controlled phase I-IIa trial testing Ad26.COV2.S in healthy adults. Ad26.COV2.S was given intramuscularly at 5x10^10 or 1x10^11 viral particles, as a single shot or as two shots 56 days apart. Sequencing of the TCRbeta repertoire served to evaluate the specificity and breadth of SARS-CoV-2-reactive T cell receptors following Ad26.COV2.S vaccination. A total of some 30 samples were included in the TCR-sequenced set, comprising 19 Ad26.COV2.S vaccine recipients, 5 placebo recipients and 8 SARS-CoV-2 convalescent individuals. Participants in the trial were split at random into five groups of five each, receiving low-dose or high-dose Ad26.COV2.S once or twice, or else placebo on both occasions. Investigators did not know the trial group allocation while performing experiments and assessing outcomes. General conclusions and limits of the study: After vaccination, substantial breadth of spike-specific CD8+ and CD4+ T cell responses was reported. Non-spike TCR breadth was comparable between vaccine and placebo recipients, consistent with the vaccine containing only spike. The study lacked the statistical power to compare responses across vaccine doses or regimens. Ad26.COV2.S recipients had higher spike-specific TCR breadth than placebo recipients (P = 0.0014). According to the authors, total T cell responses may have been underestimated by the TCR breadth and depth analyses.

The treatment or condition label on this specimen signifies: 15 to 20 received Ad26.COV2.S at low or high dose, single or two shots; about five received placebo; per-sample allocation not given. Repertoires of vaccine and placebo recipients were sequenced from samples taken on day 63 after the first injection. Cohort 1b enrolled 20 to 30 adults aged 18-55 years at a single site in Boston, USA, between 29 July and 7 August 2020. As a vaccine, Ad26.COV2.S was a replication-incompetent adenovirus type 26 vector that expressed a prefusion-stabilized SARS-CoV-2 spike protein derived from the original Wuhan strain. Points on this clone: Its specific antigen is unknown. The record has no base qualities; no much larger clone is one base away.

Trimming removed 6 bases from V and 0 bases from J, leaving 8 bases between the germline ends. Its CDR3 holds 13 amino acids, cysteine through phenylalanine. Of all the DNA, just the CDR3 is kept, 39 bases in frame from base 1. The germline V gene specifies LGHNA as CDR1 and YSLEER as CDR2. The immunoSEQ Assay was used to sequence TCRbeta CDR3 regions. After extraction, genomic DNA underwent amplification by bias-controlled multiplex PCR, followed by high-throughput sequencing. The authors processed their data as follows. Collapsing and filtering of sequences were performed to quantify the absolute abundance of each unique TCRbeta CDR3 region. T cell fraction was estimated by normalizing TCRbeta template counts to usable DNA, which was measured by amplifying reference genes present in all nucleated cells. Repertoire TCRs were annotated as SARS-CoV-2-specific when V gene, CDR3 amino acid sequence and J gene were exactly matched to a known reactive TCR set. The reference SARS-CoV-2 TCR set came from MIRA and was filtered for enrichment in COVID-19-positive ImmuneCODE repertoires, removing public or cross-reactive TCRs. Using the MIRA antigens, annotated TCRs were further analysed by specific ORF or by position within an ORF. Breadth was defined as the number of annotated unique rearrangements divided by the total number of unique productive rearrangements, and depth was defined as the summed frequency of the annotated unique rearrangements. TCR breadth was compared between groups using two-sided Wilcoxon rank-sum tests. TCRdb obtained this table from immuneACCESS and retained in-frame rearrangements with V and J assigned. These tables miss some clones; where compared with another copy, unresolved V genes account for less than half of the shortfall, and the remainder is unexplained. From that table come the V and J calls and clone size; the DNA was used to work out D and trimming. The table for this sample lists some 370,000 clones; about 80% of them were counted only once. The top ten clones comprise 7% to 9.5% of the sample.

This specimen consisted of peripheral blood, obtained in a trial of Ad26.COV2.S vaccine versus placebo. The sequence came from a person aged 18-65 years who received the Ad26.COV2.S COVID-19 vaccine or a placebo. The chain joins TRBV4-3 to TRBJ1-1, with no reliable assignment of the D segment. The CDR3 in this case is CASSRQVNTEAFF. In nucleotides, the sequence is TGCGCCAGCAGTCGTCAGGTGAACACTGAAGCTTTCTTT.